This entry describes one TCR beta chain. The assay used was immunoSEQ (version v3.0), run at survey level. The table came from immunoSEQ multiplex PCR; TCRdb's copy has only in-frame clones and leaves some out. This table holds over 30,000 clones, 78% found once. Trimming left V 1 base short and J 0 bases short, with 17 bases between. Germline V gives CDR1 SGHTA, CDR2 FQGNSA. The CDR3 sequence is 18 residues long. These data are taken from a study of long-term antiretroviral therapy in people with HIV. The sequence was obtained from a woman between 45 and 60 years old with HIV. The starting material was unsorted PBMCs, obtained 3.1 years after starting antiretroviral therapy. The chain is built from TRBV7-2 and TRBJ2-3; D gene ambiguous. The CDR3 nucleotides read TGTGCCAGCAGCTTAGTTGGATTTTTGGGTTCTAGCACAGATACGCAGTATTTT. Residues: CASSLVGFLGSSTDTQYF.